This T cell receptor beta chain was profiled in a study of control samples from healthy donors and cancer patients. The protocol was immunoSEQ multiplex PCR, while the TCRdb copy is restricted to in-frame clones and leaves out a portion. The table has about 84,000 clones, around 91% seen once. This TCR derives from a man under 40 in good health. Sequenced sample: blood.

CDR3 sequence: CAWSSDRSKETQYF. In DNA form, the CDR3 reads TGTGCCTGGAGTTCAGACAGATCCAAAGAGACCCAGTACTTC. V usage is TRBV30 and J usage is TRBJ2-5; D is perhaps TRBD1 (5 bases). Per germline, CDR1 GTSNPN and CDR2 SVGIG (reference sequence). Trimming removed 2 bases from V and 3 bases from J, with 13 bases in between. The CDR3 totals 14 residues.